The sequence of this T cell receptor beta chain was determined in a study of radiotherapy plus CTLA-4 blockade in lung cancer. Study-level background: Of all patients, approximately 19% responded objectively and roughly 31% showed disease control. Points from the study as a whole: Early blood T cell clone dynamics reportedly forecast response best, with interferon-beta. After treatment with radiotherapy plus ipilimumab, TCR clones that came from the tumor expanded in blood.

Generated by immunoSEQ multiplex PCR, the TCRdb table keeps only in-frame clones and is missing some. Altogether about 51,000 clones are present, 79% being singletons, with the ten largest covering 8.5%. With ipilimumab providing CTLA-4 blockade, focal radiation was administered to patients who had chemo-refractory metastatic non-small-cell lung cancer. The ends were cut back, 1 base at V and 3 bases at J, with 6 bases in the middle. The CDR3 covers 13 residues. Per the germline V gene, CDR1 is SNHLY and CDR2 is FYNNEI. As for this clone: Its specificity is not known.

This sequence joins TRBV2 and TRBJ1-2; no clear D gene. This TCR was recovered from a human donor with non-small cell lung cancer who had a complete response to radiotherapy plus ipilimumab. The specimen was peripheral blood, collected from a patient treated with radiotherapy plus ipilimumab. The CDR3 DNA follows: TGTGCCAGCAGTGAAGGAGGAGACTATGGCTACACCTTC. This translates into CASSEGGDYGYTF.